There are many counts of the clone carrying this T cell receptor beta chain. Its antigen is unidentified. This entry comes from a study of T cells after yellow fever vaccination. The CDR3 sequence is 16 residues long. Trimming cost V 0 bases and J 4 bases; bases outside gene matches: 0. CDR1 is LNHNV, CDR2 YYDKDF, per germline (reference sequence). The TCR cDNA carried a universal primer site and UMIs from 5'RACE template switching. TCRdb re-called the 5' RACE reads through MiXCR, storing one row per CDR3 protein. Of just under 600,000 distinct CDR3 sequences in the sample, about 13% were seen once. Study-wide results and caveats: Subsequent booster samples again held most clones from primary vaccination (roughly 95% CD4, over 80% CD8). Clonotypes found in both CD4 and CD8 compartments made up a small share. Contamination of FACS-sorted repertoires by abundant clonotypes from the bulk population could occur.

This chain joins TRBV15 and TRBJ2-1, with TRBD2 matching over 13 bases. The starting material was PBMCs, obtained on the day of the yellow fever booster vaccination. The clonotype was recovered from a man aged 25 to 40 who received the YFV17D yellow fever vaccine. In DNA, the CDR3 is TGTGCCACCAGCAGAGAACTAGCGGGAGGGTACAATGAGCAGTTCTTC. Protein product: CATSRELAGGYNEQFF.